These 32 T cell receptor beta chains were sequenced from one sample in a study of blood T cells in healthy people across ages. A J-beta primer mix and a sample-barcoded 5' primer were used in a second PCR of about 7 to 12 cycles. TCRdb independently ran MiXCR on the 5' RACE reads; one entry per CDR3 protein. The table includes about 670,000 distinct CDR3 sequences, roughly 43% detected once. The sequencing sample was made of blood. The receptors were sampled from a man older than 75 in good health.

The J gene is TRBJ1-3, the V gene TRBV7-2; D remains ambiguous. The CDR3 sequence is 15 residues long. The V and J ends lost 6 bases and 0 bases respectively, with 12 bases between them. From germline, CDR1 is SGHTA and CDR2 FQGNSA. Here the CDR3 DNA reads TGTGCCAGCAGTTTCCGACCGGTCTCTGGAAACACCATATATTTT. It codes for CASSFRPVSGNTIYF.

In this sample, this clonotype turned up a few times. The V gene is TRBV7-9, the J gene TRBJ2-7; no reliable D call. The CDR3 runs 15 residues. Per germline, CDR1 SEHNR and CDR2 FQNEAQ (reference sequence). Trimming took off 6 bases at V and 0 bases at J, with 15 bases between the two ends. The CDR3 bases are TGTGCCAGCAGATTCGCGGTCGGGCTCTCCTACGAGCAGTACTTC. Encoded protein: CASRFAVGLSYEQYF.

This chain joins TRBV6-1 and TRBJ2-7; D ambiguous. The germline V and J ends were trimmed by 8 bases and 3 bases, with 8 bases remaining between them. Germline CDR1 and CDR2: MNHNS and SASEGT. The CDR3 runs 11 residues. In nucleotides, the CDR3 is TGTGCCAGCGTTCGCAACTACGAGCAGTACTTC. It is translated as CASVRNYEQYF.

V gene TRBV11-2 combines with J gene TRBJ2-1, with TRBD1 matching over 8 bases. Germline V lookup: CDR1 SGHAT, CDR2 FQNNGV. The CDR3 has 17 residues. V shed 2 bases and J 3 bases; nucleotides not matched to a gene: 9. This CDR3 is CASSLTGGTILYNEQFF. Written as DNA, the CDR3 is TGTGCCAGCAGCTTAACAGGGGGTACCATCCTCTACAATGAGCAGTTCTTC.

This chain joins TRBV24-1 and TRBJ2-1, with 12 nucleotides matching TRBD2. Germline CDR1 reads KGHDR; CDR2 reads SFDVKD. V shed 5 bases, J shed 5 bases, and the junction held 6 bases outside the gene matches. The CDR3 runs 16 residues. The CDR3: CATSGPLAGGDNEQFF. CDR3 bases: TGTGCCACCAGTGGTCCGCTAGCGGGAGGGGACAATGAGCAGTTCTTC.

This clonotype has only a few counts. The chain employs TRBV5-1 and TRBJ2-2; D gene ambiguous. Germline CDR1 and CDR2: SGHRS and YFSETQ. The CDR3 sequence is 14 residues long. Trimming took 3 bases from V and 6 from J, leaving 12 bases between them. The CDR3 loop reads CASSSTYKPGELFF. The CDR3 region has the DNA TGCGCCAGCAGCTCTACTTACAAGCCCGGGGAGCTGTTTTTT.

This clonotype was observed a handful of times. The rearrangement links TRBV6-8 to TRBJ1-1; a weak D match, TRBD1 (5 bases). This CDR3 has 16 amino acids. In germline, CDR1 is MNHGY, CDR2 SAAAGT. V shed 3 bases and J shed 4 bases, with 18 bases lying between them. CDR3 sequence (DNA): TGTGCCAGCAGTTATATAATGGGGGGGTCAGGCACTGAAGCTTTCTTT. This codes for CASSYIMGGSGTEAFF.

The chain links TRBV20-1 to TRBJ1-5; no definite D call. Germline V gene lookup returns CDR1 DFQATT and CDR2 SNEGSKA (reference sequence). V lost 0 bases and J 3 bases, leaving 6 bases between the germline ends. This CDR3 comprises 13 residues. CDR3 in DNA: TGCAGTGCTAGAGAAACAGACAATCAGCCCCAGCATTTT. Translated: CSARETDNQPQHF.

This rearrangement joins TRBV5-6 to TRBJ2-5; perhaps TRBD2 as D (6 bases). The V gene lost 6 bases and the J gene lost 2 bases, with 14 bases spanning the gap. This CDR3 is 14 amino acids long. Germline CDR1 and CDR2: SGHDT and YYEEEE. CDR3 residues: CASTSPGGQETQYF. The CDR3 nucleotides are TGTGCCAGCACGTCACCCGGGGGACAAGAGACCCAGTACTTC.

This clonotype was counted between two and nine times. CDR3 sequence (DNA): TGTGCCAGCTCACCGACCGGGACAAAAGAGACCCAGTACTTC. Translated: CASSPTGTKETQYF. V is TRBV18 and J is TRBJ2-5; TRBD1 is a possible D gene (6 bases). The CDR3 contains 14 residues. Trimming left V 3 bases short and J 3 bases short, with 11 bases between. Per the germline V gene, CDR1 is KGHSH and CDR2 is LQKENI.

On this clonotype itself: A read error may be the cause here, since a much bigger clone is one base away. This chain connects TRBV7-2 to TRBJ2-1; 8 bases match TRBD2. The CDR3 contains 14 residues. Germline V gives CDR1 SGHTA, CDR2 FQGNSA. With V trimmed by 4 bases and J by 13 bases, 12 bases remained unmatched. The CDR3 bases are TGTGCCAGCAGCTCCAGAATGACTAGCGAGACCCAGTTCTTC. It translates to CASSSRMTSETQFF.

In its sample, this clonotype was seen a few times. The chain has TRBV6-1 and TRBJ2-5; D not resolved. Germline V CDR1 and CDR2: MNHNS, SASEGT. Deletions cut 2 bases from V and 5 bases from J, with 12 bases between. The CDR3 runs 14 residues. The CDR3 DNA sequence: TGTGCCAGCAGTGAATACGGCTCTCTGGAGACCCAGTACTTC. Translated: CASSEYGSLETQYF.

The gene calls are TRBV27 and TRBJ1-2; D not certain. The germline V gene has CDR1 MNHEY and CDR2 SMNVEV (reference sequence). This CDR3 has 15 residues. Trimming removed 2 bases from V and 2 bases from J, with 12 bases in between. CDR3 nucleotide sequence: TGTGCCAGCAGTTTAGAGGGCCCCCCGAACTATGGCTACACCTTC. The encoded protein is CASSLEGPPNYGYTF.

On this clonotype: The germline gene is not matched at one end of the junction; a read error may be the cause. The rearrangement joins TRBV15 to TRBJ1-5; maybe TRBD1 (6 bases). The germline V gene has CDR1 LNHNV and CDR2 YYDKDF (reference sequence). CDR3 length equals 15 residues. Here the CDR3 DNA reads TGTGCCACCAGCAGAGAGGGGGCTGGCAAGCAGCCCCAGCATTTT. It is translated as CATSREGAGKQPQHF.

The table lists this clonotype with a few counts. The V call is TRBV7-6, the J call TRBJ2-1, with TRBD2 as a possible D gene (5 bases). CDR3 length: 14 residues. Between the trimmed V and J ends, which lost 1 base and 4 bases, there was a span of 8 bases. CDR1 and CDR2 (germline): SGHVS, FNYEAQ. CDR3 in DNA: TGTGCCAGCAGCTTAGATACTAGATACAATGAGCAGTTCTTC. Translation: CASSLDTRYNEQFF.

V is TRBV20-1 and J is TRBJ2-7; unclear D gene. The germline CDR1 and CDR2 sequences are DFQATT and SNEGSKA (reference sequence). V dropped 4 bases and J dropped 4 bases, with 5 bases sitting between them. This CDR3 is 10 amino acids long. CDR3 DNA sequence: TGCAGTGCTATCGCTTACGAGCAGTACTTC. As protein: CSAIAYEQYF.

This clonotype was observed a handful of times. CDR3 residues: CASSWGLRNEQFF. CDR3 DNA sequence: TGTGCCAGCAGTTGGGGACTGCGGAATGAGCAGTTCTTC. The rearrangement uses TRBV28 and TRBJ2-1, with D maybe TRBD2 (6 bases). This CDR3 spans 13 amino acids. Between the trimmed V and J ends, which lost 4 bases and 7 bases, there was a span of 11 bases. The germline CDR1 and CDR2 sequences are MDHEN and SYDVKM. Combining the CDR3 with reference TRBV28 and TRBJ2-1 gives the whole variable domain DVKVTQSSRYLVKRTGEKVFLECVQDMDHENMFWYRQDPGLGLRLIYFSYDVKMKEKGDIPEGYSVSREKKERFSLILESASTNQTSMYLCASSWGLRNEQFFGPGTRLTVL.

Of note for this clonotype: A read error is possible here, since a much larger clone lies one base away. Because it lacks the conserved phenylalanine or tryptophan at the end, this CDR3 is likely a read error. This sequence joins TRBV6-5 and TRBJ2-7, with 7 positions matching TRBD1. CDR3 length: 15 residues. V lost 4 bases, J lost 2 bases, and 8 bases stayed unmatched. Germline CDR1 and CDR2: MNHEY and SVGAGI. CDR3 DNA: TGTGCCAGCAGTTTCCCGGGGACAGCAACCTACGAGCAGTACCTC. Translating it yields CASSFPGTATYEQYL.

This clonotype came up a few times. This chain uses TRBV6-5 with TRBJ2-1; TRBD2 matches at 9 bases. Germline V gene data show CDR1 as MNHEY and CDR2 as SVGAGI. Trimming at V came to 2 bases and at J to 6 bases, leaving 8 bases not matched to a gene. CDR3 size: 16 residues. CDR3 residues: CASSYHGTSSSNEQFF. CDR3 DNA sequence: TGTGCCAGCAGTTACCACGGGACTAGCAGTTCCAATGAGCAGTTCTTC.

This clonotype came up many times. CDR3 residues: CASTPVGSGTDTQYF. In DNA form, the CDR3 reads TGTGCCAGCACCCCTGTGGGTAGCGGGACAGATACGCAGTATTTT. The chain combines TRBV11-2 with TRBJ2-3, with TRBD2 matching 7 bases. V shed 7 bases, J shed 3 bases, and the junction held 10 bases outside the gene matches. This CDR3 is 15 amino acids long. Germline assignment: CDR1 SGHAT and CDR2 FQNNGV.

The sample holds many counts of this clonotype. The V and J genes are TRBV29-1 and TRBJ2-7, with D unclear. The V and J ends lost 4 bases and 3 bases respectively, with 7 bases between them. The CDR3 runs 11 residues. Germline V gives CDR1 SQVTM, CDR2 ANQGSEA. DNA of the CDR3: TGCAGCGTTGCGACCAACTACGAGCAGTACTTC. Encoded protein: CSVATNYEQYF.

The CDR3 loop reads CASRQGLAGMHEQFF. Written as DNA, the CDR3 is TGTGCCAGCAGGCAAGGACTAGCGGGTATGCATGAGCAGTTCTTC. V is TRBV6-2 or TRBV6-3 and J is TRBJ2-1; 11 nucleotides agree with TRBD2. Germline assignment: CDR1 MNHEY and CDR2 SVGEGT. This CDR3 region has 15 residues. With V trimmed by 6 bases and J by 8 bases, 9 bases remained unmatched.

V is TRBV5-4 and J is TRBJ2-3, with D perhaps matching TRBD2 (6 bases). Germline V lookup: CDR1 SGHNT, CDR2 YYREEE (reference sequence). V gave up 2 bases and J gave up 6 bases, with 19 bases separating them. The CDR3 has 16 amino acids. CDR3 coding DNA: TGTGCCAGCAGCTTTAGGCGGGACCCTGTTGGCGATACGCAGTATTTT. Translation gives CASSFRRDPVGDTQYF.

This clonotype was seen a few times. The chain employs TRBV20-1 and TRBJ2-3, with 10 bases matching TRBD2. In germline, CDR1 is DFQATT, CDR2 SNEGSKA (reference sequence). This CDR3 region has 15 residues. The ends lost 1 base at V and 5 bases at J; junction bases unmatched: 6. The CDR3 coding sequence is TGCAGTGCTAGAGGGGCTAGCGGGGGTTTAGATACGCAGTATTTT. It translates to CSARGASGGLDTQYF.

This clonotype was recorded a few times. This sequence joins TRBV24-1 and TRBJ2-1; TRBD2 matches at 8 bases. The V segment lost 6 bases and the J segment 10 bases; nucleotides outside the gene matches: 13. The CDR3 has 15 residues. Germline CDR1 is KGHDR and CDR2 is SFDVKD. The DNA of the CDR3 is TGTGCCACCAGTTCACCCAGCGGGAGTTATATGGAGCAGTTCTTC. Protein: CATSSPSGSYMEQFF.

The V gene is TRBV29-1, the J gene TRBJ2-7, with a weak D call TRBD1 (6 bases). Per the germline V gene, CDR1 is SQVTM and CDR2 is ANQGSEA. V was shortened by 2 bases and J by 3 bases, with 11 bases between the two germline ends. The CDR3 is made up of 13 amino acids. The CDR3 nucleotides read TGCAGCGTTGAAAGGGTCAGGGGCTACGAGCAGTACTTC. This translates into CSVERVRGYEQYF.

This clonotype was seen more than once but under ten times. The chain couples TRBV20-1 to TRBJ2-6; D remains ambiguous. V was pared by 3 bases and J by 4 bases, with 4 bases between. Germline assignment: CDR1 DFQATT and CDR2 SNEGSKA (reference sequence). This CDR3 contains 12 residues. This CDR3 reads CSASSGANVLTF. CDR3 bases: TGCAGTGCTAGTAGCGGGGCCAACGTCCTGACTTTC.

The CDR3 DNA sequence: TGTGCCAGCAGCCCTCGAGTTGACAATGAGCAGTTCTTC. Encoded protein: CASSPRVDNEQFF. The V call is TRBV7-2, the J call TRBJ2-1; D is undetermined. This CDR3 is 13 amino acids long. CDR1 and CDR2 (germline): SGHTA, FQGNSA. V lost 5 bases to trimming and J lost 5 bases, with 10 bases between them.

DNA for the CDR3: TGTGCCAGCAGTTCGGCTAGCGGGGGTGTTCATGAGCAGTTCTTC. It yields the protein CASSSASGGVHEQFF. The chain is built from TRBV6-6 and TRBJ2-1; 10 bases agree with TRBD2. The V gene end was trimmed by 4 bases and the J gene end by 8 bases; junction bases not matched to a gene: 8. CDR3 length: 15 residues. CDR1 MNHNY and CDR2 SVGAGI come from the germline V gene (reference sequence).

Only a few counts were recorded for this clonotype. This chain connects TRBV6-4 to TRBJ1-5; a possible D gene is TRBD1 (5 bases). CDR1 is MRHNA, CDR2 SNTAGT, per germline. The V end was cut by 6 bases, the J end by 6 bases, with 18 bases between. CDR3 length: 15 amino acids. The CDR3 coding sequence is TGTGCCAGCAGCCTCGACGGGGGAGTCAGTCAGCCCCAGCATTTT. Encoded protein: CASSLDGGVSQPQHF.

This clonotype was picked up many times. A single base separates this from a much larger clone, so it may be a read error. V gene TRBV25-1 combines with J gene TRBJ2-7; D remains unclear. V dropped 5 bases and J dropped 2 bases, with 4 bases sitting between them. The CDR3 runs 11 residues. Per germline, CDR1 MGHDK and CDR2 SYGVNS. As DNA, the CDR3 is TGTGCCAGCAGTCGGGCCTACGAGCAGTACTTC. It translates to CASSRAYEQYF.

This clonotype came up many times. The chain carries TRBV10-3 and TRBJ2-1, with TRBD1 matching 7 bases. The CDR3 runs 13 residues. Germline V gene data show CDR1 as ENHRY and CDR2 as SYGVKD. V was clipped by 6 bases and J by 4 bases; unmatched bases: 3. This CDR3 is CAISLQGYNEQFF. DNA of the CDR3: TGTGCCATCAGCTTACAGGGGTACAATGAGCAGTTCTTC.